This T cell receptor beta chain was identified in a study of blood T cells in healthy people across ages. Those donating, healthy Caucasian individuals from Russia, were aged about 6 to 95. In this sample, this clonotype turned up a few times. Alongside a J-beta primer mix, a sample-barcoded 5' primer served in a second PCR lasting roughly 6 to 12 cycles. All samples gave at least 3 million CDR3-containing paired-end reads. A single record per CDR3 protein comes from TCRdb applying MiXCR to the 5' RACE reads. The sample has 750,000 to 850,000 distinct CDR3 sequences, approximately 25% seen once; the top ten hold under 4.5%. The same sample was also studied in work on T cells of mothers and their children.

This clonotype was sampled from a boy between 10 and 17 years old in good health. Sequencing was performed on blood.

CDR3 sequence: CASSQPSRGNSPLHF. DNA of the CDR3: TGTGCCAGCAGCCAACCCTCGCGGGGGAATTCACCCCTCCACTTT. V usage is TRBV16 and J usage is TRBJ1-6; TRBD1 is a possible D gene (5 bases). The CDR3 length is 15 residues. The V end lost 2 bases, the J end lost 7 bases, and 12 bases lay between the germline ends. Germline CDR1 reads KGHSY; CDR2 reads FQNENV.